The rows below give T cell receptor beta chains drawn from one sample of a study of blood T cell repertoires in COVID-19. TCRdb's copy holds only in-frame clones and misses some; the assay was immunoSEQ multiplex PCR. The sample contains approximately 75,000 clones, 65% to 85% of which appear only once. Sequenced: peripheral blood. The source is a man in his fifties with COVID-19, enrolled during active disease. Both conserved end residues are part of each CDR3. Fields, in order: clone size, D gene, V gene, J gene, CDR3 protein, CDR3 DNA. A D gene is named only where the DNA matches it firmly. Clone size, where shown, is once, few, many, or a class for clones that have expanded.

NA	TRBD2	TRBV14	TRBJ2-7	CASSLLAGPHEQYF	TGTGCCAGCAGCCTCCTAGCGGGACCCCACGAGCAGTACTTC
few	TRBD2	TRBV6-1	TRBJ2-7	CASSVLAGGNKHEQYF	TGTGCCAGCAGTGTCCTTGCGGGAGGGAATAAGCACGAGCAGTACTTC
NA	NA	TRBV18	TRBJ2-7	CASSADSYEQYF	TGTGCCAGCTCAGCGGACAGCTACGAGCAGTACTTC
few	TRBD1	TRBV3-1/TRBV3-2	TRBJ2-5	CASSPRDRALLETQYF	TGTGCCAGCAGCCCCCGGGACAGGGCTCTTTTAGAGACCCAGTACTTC
NA	TRBD2	TRBV7-3	TRBJ2-5	CASRNSGVASGSATPETQYF	TGTGCCAGCAGGAACTCGGGCGTGGCTAGCGGGAGCGCCACCCCAGAGACCCAGTACTTC
NA	NA	TRBV10-3	TRBJ1-1	CAIREDYRTEAFF	TGTGCCATCAGGGAGGACTACCGCACTGAAGCTTTCTTT
NA	TRBD2	TRBV10-3	TRBJ2-2	CAISERASGSSNTGELFF	TGTGCCATCAGTGAAAGGGCTAGCGGGAGTAGTAACACCGGGGAGCTGTTTTTT
NA	TRBD2	TRBV9	TRBJ2-1	CASSVGLAGGPSYNEQFF	TGTGCCAGCAGCGTAGGTCTAGCGGGAGGCCCCTCCTACAATGAGCAGTTCTTC
NA	NA	TRBV28	TRBJ1-4	CAGSGVASGEKLFF	TGTGCCGGCAGTGGAGTGGCCTCGGGGGAAAAACTGTTTTTT
many	TRBD2	TRBV6-4	TRBJ2-1	CASSNSGAGGPEFF	TGTGCCAGCAGTAACTCGGGAGCGGGAGGCCCCGAGTTCTTC
NA	TRBD1	TRBV28	TRBJ2-7	CASRGTGRAEQYF	TGTGCCAGCAGGGGGACAGGACGGGCCGAGCAGTACTTC
many	NA	TRBV15	TRBJ1-4	CATSRERSGFEKLFF	TGTGCCACCAGCAGAGAGCGGTCAGGGTTTGAAAAACTGTTTTTT
NA	TRBD1	TRBV12-3/TRBV12-4	TRBJ1-5	CASSDRGVQPQHF	TGTGCCAGCAGTGACAGGGGAGTTCAGCCCCAGCATTTT
NA	TRBD2	TRBV28	TRBJ2-2	CASSFMTSGSLAGELFF	TGTGCCAGCAGCTTTATGACTAGCGGGAGTCTTGCCGGGGAGCTGTTTTTT
NA	NA	TRBV23-1	TRBJ2-5	CASSPSGETGLKETQYF	TGCGCCAGCAGCCCCTCAGGGGAGACGGGGCTAAAAGAGACCCAGTACTTC
NA	NA	TRBV11-3	TRBJ2-2	CASGGGHHNTGELFF	TGTGCCAGCGGCGGGGGACACCACAACACCGGGGAGCTGTTTTTT
once	NA	TRBV18	TRBJ1-2	CASSPPGDYGYTF	TGTGCCAGCTCACCACCAGGGGACTATGGCTACACCTTC
NA	TRBD1	TRBV5-1	TRBJ1-5	CASSLGTGKRDQPQHF	TGCGCCAGCAGCTTGGGGACAGGGAAAAGGGACCAGCCCCAGCATTTT
NA	NA	TRBV6-5	TRBJ2-3	CASSYRGDTQYF	TGTGCCAGCAGCTACCGGGGAGATACGCAGTATTTT